The 5 T cell receptor beta chains reported below all come from one sample, sequenced in a study of Graves' ophthalmopathy and Graves' hyperthyroidism. RNA transcripts were the source from which TCR beta CDR3 regions were amplified. After a first-round RT-PCR with HTBI primers, a second-round multiplex PCR was run. TCRdb reprocessed the multiplex PCR reads with MiXCR, giving one entry per CDR3 protein. The table has 200,000 to 250,000 distinct CDR3 sequences, roughly 21% seen once. Sequencing used peripheral blood. The origin of the receptors is a woman aged 45-65 years with Graves' ophthalmopathy.

This clonotype was observed many times. The chain carries TRBV12-5 and TRBJ1-1; D not resolved. The CDR3 runs 14 residues. Germline V gene lookup returns CDR1 LGHNT and CDR2 FRNRAP. The V end was cut by 0 bases, the J end by 0 bases, with 5 bases between. The CDR3 region is CASGLVRMNTEAFF. CDR3 bases: TGTGCTAGTGGTTTGGTCCGCATGAACACTGAAGCTTTCTTT.

In this sample, this clonotype turned up many times. The chain uses TRBV15 and TRBJ2-2, with 8 bases that match TRBD2. Germline lookup yields CDR1 LNHNV and CDR2 YYDKDF (reference sequence). The CDR3 sequence is 19 residues long. J gave up 1 base and V 1 base, and 11 bases lay outside the gene matches. The CDR3 spells CATSRVASGLGENTGELFF. The CDR3 coding sequence is TGTGCCACCAGCAGAGTTGCTAGCGGGCTCGGTGAGAACACCGGGGAGCTGTTTTTT. The full variable domain, its missing parts supplied by reference TRBV15 and TRBJ2-2, is DAMVIQNPRYQVTQFGKPVTLSCSQTLNHNVMYWYQQKSSQAPKLLFHYYDKDFNNEADTPDNFQSRRPNTSFCFLDIRSPGLGDTAMYLCATSRVASGLGENTGELFFGEGSRLTVL.

This clonotype was counted at least ten times. The chain carries TRBV28 and TRBJ2-7; no definite D call. V was pared by 5 bases and J by 2 bases, with 10 bases between. The CDR3 has 13 amino acids. Germline assignment: CDR1 MDHEN and CDR2 SYDVKM. CDR3 protein: CASSNLGPYEQYF. The CDR3 DNA sequence: TGTGCCAGCAGTAACCTTGGGCCCTACGAGCAGTACTTC.

The table lists this clonotype with many counts. The gene calls are TRBV5-1 and TRBJ2-5, with 8 bases identical to TRBD2. CDR1 SGHRS and CDR2 YFSETQ come from the germline V gene. The trim removed 4 bases at V and 3 bases at J, leaving 5 bases unmatched. The CDR3 loop spans 14 amino acids. CDR3 nucleotide sequence: TGCGCCAGCAGCGGGCTAGCGGGTGAAGAGACCCAGTACTTC. Translation gives CASSGLAGEETQYF. The entire variable domain, with the rest obtained from reference TRBV5-1 and TRBJ2-5, is as follows: KAGVTQTPRYLIKTRGQQVTLSCSPISGHRSVSWYQQTPGQGLQFLFEYFSETQRNKGNFPGRFSGRQFSNSRSEMNVSTLELGDSALYLCASSGLAGEETQYFGPGTRLLVL.

This clonotype was detected a few times. This rearrangement joins TRBV3-1 to TRBJ2-7; 9 positions match TRBD2. The germline CDR1 and CDR2 sequences are LGHDT and YNNKEL (reference sequence). J lost 1 base, V lost 6 bases, and 4 bases had no gene match. The length of the CDR3 is 14 residues. CDR3 bases: TGTGCCAGCAGAGCGGGAGGTAGGTCCTACGAGCAGTACTTC. Protein: CASRAGGRSYEQYF.